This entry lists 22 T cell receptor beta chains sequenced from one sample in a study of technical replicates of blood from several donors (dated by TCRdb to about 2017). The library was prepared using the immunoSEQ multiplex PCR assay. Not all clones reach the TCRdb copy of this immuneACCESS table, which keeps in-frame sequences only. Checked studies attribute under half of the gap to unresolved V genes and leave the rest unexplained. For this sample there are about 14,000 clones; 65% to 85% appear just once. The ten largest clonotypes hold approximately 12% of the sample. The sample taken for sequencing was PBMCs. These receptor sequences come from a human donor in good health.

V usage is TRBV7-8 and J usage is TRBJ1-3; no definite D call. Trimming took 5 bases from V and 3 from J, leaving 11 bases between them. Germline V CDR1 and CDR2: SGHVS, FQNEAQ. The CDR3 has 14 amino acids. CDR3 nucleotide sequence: TGTGCCAGCAGCCCTGCGACAATTGGAAACACCATATATTTT. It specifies CASSPATIGNTIYF. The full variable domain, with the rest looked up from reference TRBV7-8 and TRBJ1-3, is GAGVSQSPRYKVAKRGQDVALRCDPISGHVSLFWYQQALGQGPEFLTYFQNEAQLDKSGLPSDRFFAERPEGSVSTLKIQRTQQEDSAVYLCASSPATIGNTIYFGEGSWLTVV.

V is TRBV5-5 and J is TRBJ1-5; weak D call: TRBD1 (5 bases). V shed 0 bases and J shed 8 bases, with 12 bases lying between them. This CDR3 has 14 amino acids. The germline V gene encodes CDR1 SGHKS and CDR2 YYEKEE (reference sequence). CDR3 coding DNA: TGTGCCAGCAGCTTGGAGCCGGGGGTCGAGCCCCAGCATTTT. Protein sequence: CASSLEPGVEPQHF.

As DNA, the CDR3 is TGTGCCAGCGGATCCGGGACAGGGGAGACCCAGTACTTC. This gives the protein CASGSGTGETQYF. The J gene is TRBJ2-5, the V gene TRBV6-6; the match to TRBD1 covers 9 bases. The trim removed 8 bases at V and 5 bases at J, leaving 6 bases unmatched. CDR1 is MNHNY, CDR2 SVGAGI, per germline (reference sequence). This CDR3 spans 13 amino acids.

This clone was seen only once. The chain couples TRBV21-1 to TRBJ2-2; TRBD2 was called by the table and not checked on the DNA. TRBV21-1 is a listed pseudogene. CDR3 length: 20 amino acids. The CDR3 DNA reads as TGTGCCAGCAGCAAAGAGACGACACTTGGACTAGCGGTTAACACCGGGGAGCTGTTTTTT. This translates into CASSKETTLGLAVNTGELFF.

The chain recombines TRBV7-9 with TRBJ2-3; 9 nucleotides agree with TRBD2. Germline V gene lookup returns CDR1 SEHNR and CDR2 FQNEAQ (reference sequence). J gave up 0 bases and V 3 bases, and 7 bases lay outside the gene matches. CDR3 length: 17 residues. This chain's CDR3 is CASSFSSSGISTDTQYF. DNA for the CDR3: TGTGCCAGCAGCTTTTCCTCTAGCGGGATAAGCACAGATACGCAGTATTTT.

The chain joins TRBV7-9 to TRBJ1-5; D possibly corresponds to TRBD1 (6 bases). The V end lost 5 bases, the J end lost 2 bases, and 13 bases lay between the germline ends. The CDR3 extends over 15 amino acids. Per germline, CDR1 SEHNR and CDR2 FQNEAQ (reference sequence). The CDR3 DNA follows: TGTGCCAGCAGCCCACAGGGAAACGGCAATCAGCCCCAGCATTTT. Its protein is CASSPQGNGNQPQHF.

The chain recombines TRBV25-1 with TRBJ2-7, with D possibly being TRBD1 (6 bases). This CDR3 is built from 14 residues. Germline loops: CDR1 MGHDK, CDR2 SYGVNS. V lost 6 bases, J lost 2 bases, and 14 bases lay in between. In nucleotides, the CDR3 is TGTGCCAGCAGCCCGGACAGTCCCCCCTACGAGCAGTACTTC. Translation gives CASSPDSPPYEQYF.

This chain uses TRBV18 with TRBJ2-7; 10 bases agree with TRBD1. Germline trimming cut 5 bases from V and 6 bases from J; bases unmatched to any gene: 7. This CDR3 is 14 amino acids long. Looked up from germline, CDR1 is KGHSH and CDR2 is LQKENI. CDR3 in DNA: TGTGCCAGCTCAGAAGACAGGGGGCAAGGCGAGCAGTACTTC. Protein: CASSEDRGQGEQYF.

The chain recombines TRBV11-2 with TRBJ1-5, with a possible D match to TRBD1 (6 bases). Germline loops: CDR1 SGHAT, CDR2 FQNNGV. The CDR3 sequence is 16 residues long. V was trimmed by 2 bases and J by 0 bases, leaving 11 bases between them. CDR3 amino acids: CASSLRGHNSNQPQHF. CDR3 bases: TGTGCCAGCAGCTTAAGGGGACATAATAGCAATCAGCCCCAGCATTTT.

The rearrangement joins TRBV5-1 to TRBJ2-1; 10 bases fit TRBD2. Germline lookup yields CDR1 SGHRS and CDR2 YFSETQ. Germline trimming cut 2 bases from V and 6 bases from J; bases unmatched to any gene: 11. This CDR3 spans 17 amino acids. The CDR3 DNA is TGCGCCAGCAGCTTTGCGGAAGCGGGAGGGCCTAGCAATGAGCAGTTCTTC. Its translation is CASSFAEAGGPSNEQFF.

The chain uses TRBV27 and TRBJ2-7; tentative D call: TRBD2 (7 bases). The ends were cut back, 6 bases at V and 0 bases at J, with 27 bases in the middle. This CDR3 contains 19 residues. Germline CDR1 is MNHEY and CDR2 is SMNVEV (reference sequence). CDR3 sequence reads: CASSRREGGIPFHSYEQYF. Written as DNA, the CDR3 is TGTGCCAGCAGCCGAAGGGAGGGGGGAATACCTTTTCACTCCTACGAGCAGTACTTC.

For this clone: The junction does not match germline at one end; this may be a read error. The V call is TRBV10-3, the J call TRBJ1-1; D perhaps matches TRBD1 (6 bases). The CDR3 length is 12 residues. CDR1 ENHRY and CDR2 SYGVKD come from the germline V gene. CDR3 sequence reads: CAISGPPGGLSF. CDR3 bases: TGTGCCATCAGTGGCCCTCCTGGGGGCCTATCTTTT.

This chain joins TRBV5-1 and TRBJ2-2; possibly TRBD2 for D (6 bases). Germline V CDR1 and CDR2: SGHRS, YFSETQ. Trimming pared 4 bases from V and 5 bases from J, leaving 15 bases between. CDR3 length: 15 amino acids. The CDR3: CASSGTGERTGELFF. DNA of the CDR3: TGCGCCAGCAGCGGGACGGGAGAGAGAACCGGGGAGCTGTTTTTT. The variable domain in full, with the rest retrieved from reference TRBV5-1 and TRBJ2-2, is KAGVTQTPRYLIKTRGQQVTLSCSPISGHRSVSWYQQTPGQGLQFLFEYFSETQRNKGNFPGRFSGRQFSNSRSEMNVSTLELGDSALYLCASSGTGERTGELFFGEGSRLTVL.

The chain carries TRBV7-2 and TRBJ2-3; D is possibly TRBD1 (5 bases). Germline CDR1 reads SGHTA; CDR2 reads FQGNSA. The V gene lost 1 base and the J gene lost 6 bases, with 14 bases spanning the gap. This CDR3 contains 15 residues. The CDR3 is CASSLGRDASDTQYF. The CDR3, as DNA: TGTGCCAGCAGCTTAGGCAGGGATGCGTCCGATACGCAGTATTTT.

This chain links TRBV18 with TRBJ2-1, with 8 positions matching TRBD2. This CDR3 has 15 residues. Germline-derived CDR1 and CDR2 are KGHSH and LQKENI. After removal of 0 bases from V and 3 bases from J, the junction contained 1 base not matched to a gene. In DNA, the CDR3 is TGTGCCAGCTCACCACCTAGCGGGAACTACAATGAGCAGTTCTTC. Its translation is CASSPPSGNYNEQFF. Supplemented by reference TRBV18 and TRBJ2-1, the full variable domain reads NAGVMQNPRHLVRRRGQEARLRCSPMKGHSHVYWYRQLPEEGLKFMVYLQKENIIDESGMPKERFSAEFPKEGPSILRIQQVVRGDSAAYFCASSPPSGNYNEQFFGPGTRLTVL.

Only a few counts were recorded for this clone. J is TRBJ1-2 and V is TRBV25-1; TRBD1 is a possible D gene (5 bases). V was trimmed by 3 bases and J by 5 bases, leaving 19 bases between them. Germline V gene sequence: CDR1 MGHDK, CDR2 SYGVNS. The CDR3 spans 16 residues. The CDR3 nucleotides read TGTGCCAGCAGTGATCACGGGCAGGGCATCTTATATGGCTACACCTTC. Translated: CASSDHGQGILYGYTF.

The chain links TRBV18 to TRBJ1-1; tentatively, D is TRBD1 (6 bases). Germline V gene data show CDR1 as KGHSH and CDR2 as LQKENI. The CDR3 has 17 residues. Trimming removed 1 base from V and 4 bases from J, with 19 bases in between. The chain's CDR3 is CASSPLGTNLPGTEAFF. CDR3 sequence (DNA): TGTGCCAGCTCACCACTCGGGACAAACCTCCCGGGCACTGAAGCTTTCTTT.

DNA of the CDR3: TGTGCCAGCAGCTCGCTACAGGGATACGGCTACACCTTC. Its translation: CASSSLQGYGYTF. The chain couples TRBV7-9 to TRBJ1-2, with a weak D call TRBD1 (6 bases). This CDR3 comprises 13 residues. From germline, CDR1 is SEHNR and CDR2 FQNEAQ (reference sequence). V was clipped by 4 bases and J by 8 bases, with 14 bases between them.

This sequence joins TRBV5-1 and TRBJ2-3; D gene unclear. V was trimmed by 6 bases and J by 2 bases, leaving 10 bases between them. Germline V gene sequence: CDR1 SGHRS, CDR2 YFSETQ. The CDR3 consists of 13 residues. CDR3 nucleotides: TGCGCCAGCAAGTCCCCAGACACAGATACGCAGTATTTT. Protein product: CASKSPDTDTQYF.

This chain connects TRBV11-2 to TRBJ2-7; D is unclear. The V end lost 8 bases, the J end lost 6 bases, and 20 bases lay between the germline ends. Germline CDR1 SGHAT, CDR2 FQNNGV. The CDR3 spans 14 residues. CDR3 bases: TGTGCCAGCCGCCAACCGCCAGGATACCCCGAGCAGTACTTC. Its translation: CASRQPPGYPEQYF.

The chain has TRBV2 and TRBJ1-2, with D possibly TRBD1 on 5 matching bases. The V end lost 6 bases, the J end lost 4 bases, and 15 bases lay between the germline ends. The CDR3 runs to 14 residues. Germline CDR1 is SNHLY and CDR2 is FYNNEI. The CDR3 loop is CASSLTGEGYGYTF. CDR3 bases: TGTGCCAGCAGCCTGACGGGGGAAGGCTATGGCTACACCTTC.

The CDR3 DNA reads TGCAGCGCCGCAGGGTACGAGACCCAGTACTTC. Residues: CSAAGYETQYF. The chain combines TRBV29-1 with TRBJ2-5; maybe TRBD1 (5 bases). Looked up from germline, CDR1 is SQVTM and CDR2 is ANQGSEA. There are 11 residues in the CDR3. The V end was cut by 7 bases, the J end by 5 bases, with 11 bases between. The complete variable domain, with remaining parts taken from reference TRBV29-1 and TRBJ2-5, reads SAVISQKPSRDICQRGTSLTIQCQVDSQVTMMFWYRQQPGQSLTLIATANQGSEATYESGFVIDKFPISRPNLTFSTLTVSNMSPEDSSIYLCSAAGYETQYFGPGTRLLVL.